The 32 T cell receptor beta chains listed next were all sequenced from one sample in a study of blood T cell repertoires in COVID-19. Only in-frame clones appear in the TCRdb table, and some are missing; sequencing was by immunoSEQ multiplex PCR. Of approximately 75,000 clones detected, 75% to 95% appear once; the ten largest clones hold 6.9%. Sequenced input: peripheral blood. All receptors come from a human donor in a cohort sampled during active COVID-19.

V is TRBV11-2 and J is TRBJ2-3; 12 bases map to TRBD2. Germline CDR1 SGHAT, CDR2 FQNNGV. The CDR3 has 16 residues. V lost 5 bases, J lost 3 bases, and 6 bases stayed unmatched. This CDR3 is CASSPITSGGTDTQYF. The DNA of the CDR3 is TGTGCCAGCAGCCCGATTACTAGCGGGGGGACAGATACGCAGTATTTT. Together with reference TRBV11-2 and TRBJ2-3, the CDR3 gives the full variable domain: EAGVAQSPRYKIIEKRQSVAFWCNPISGHATLYWYQQILGQGPKLLIQFQNNGVVDDSQLPKDRFSAERLKGVDSTLKIQPAKLEDSAVYLCASSPITSGGTDTQYFGPGTRLTVL.

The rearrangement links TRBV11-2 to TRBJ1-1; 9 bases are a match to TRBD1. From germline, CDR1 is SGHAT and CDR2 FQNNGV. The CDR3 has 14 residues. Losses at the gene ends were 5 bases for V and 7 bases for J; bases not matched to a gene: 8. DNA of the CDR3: TGTGCCAGCAGCGCACGGACAGGGGTGGTTGAAGCTTTCTTT. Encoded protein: CASSARTGVVEAFF. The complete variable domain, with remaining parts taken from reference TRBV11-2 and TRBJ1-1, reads EAGVAQSPRYKIIEKRQSVAFWCNPISGHATLYWYQQILGQGPKLLIQFQNNGVVDDSQLPKDRFSAERLKGVDSTLKIQPAKLEDSAVYLCASSARTGVVEAFFGQGTRLTVV.

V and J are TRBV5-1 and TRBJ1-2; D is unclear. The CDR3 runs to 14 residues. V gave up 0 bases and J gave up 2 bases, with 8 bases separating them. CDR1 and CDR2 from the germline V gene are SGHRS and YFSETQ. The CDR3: CASSLGLENYGYTF. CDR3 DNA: TGCGCCAGCAGCTTGGGGTTGGAGAACTATGGCTACACCTTC.

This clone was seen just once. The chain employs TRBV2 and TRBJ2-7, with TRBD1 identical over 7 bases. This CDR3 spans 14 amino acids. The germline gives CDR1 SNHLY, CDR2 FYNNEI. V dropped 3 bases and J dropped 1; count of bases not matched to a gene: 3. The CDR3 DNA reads TGTGCCAGCAGTGAGAGGACAGGTTCCTACGAGCAGTACTTC. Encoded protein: CASSERTGSYEQYF.

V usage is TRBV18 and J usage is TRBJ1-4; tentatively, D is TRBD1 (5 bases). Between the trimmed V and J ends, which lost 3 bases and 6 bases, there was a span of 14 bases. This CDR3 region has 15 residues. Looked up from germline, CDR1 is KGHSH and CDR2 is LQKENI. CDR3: CASSPPGLADEKLFF. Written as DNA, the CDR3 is TGTGCCAGCTCACCCCCAGGGTTGGCGGATGAAAAACTGTTTTTT.

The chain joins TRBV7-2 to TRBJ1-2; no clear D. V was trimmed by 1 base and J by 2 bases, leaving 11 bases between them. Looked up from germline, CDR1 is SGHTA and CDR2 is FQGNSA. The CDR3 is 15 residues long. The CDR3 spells CASSLVPASNYGYTF. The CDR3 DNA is TGTGCCAGCAGCTTAGTGCCAGCGTCAAACTATGGCTACACCTTC. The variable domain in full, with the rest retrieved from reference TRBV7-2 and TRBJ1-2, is GAGVSQSPSNKVTEKGKDVELRCDPISGHTALYWYRQSLGQGLEFLIYFQGNSAPDKSGLPSDRFSAERTGGSVSTLTIQRTQQEDSAVYLCASSLVPASNYGYTFGSGTRLTVV.

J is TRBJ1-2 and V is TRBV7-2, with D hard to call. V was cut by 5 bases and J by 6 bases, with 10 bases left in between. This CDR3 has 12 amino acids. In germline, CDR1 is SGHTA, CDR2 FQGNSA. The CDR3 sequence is CASSAVLNGYTF. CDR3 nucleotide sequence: TGTGCCAGCAGCGCGGTCCTGAATGGCTACACCTTC.

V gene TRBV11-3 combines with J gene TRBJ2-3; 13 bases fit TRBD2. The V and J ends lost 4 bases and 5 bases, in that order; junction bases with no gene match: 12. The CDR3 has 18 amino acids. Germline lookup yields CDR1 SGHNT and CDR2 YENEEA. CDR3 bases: TGTGCCAGCAGCTCGCGACTAGCGGGGGGACGGGTGGGAGATACGCAGTATTTT. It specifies CASSSRLAGGRVGDTQYF.

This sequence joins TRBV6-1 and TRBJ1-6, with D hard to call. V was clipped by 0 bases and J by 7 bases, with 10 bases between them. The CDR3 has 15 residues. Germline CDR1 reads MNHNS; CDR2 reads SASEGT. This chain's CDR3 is CASSEAAVWNSPLHF. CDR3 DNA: TGTGCCAGCAGTGAAGCGGCTGTGTGGAATTCACCCCTCCACTTT.

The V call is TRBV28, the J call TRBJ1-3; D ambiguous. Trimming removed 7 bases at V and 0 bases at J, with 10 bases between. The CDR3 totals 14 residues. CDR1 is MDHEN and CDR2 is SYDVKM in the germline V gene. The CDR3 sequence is CASTLQHSGNTIYF. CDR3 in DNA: TGTGCCAGCACACTACAACACTCTGGAAACACCATATATTTT.

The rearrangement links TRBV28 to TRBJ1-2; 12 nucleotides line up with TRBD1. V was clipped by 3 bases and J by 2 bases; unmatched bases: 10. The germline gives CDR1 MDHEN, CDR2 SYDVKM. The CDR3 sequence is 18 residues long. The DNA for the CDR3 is TGTGCCAGCAGTTTGCGCGGGACGGGACAGGGGGCCAACTATGGCTACACCTTC. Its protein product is CASSLRGTGQGANYGYTF.

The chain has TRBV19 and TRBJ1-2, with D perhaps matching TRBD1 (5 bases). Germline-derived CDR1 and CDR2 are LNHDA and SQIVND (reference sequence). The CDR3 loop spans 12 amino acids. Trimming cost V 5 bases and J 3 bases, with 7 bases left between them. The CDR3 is CASSETDYGYTF. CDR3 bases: TGTGCCAGTAGTGAGACAGACTATGGCTACACCTTC. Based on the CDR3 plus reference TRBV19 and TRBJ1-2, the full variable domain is DGGITQSPKYLFRKEGQNVTLSCEQNLNHDAMYWYRQDPGQGLRLIYYSQIVNDFQKGDIAEGYSVSREKKESFPLTVTSAQKNPTAFYLCASSETDYGYTFGSGTRLTVV.

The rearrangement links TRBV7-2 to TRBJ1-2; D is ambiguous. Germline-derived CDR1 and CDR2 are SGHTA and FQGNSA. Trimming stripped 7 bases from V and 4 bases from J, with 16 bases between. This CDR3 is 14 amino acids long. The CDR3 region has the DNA TGTGCCAGCACTTTAAGGGAGGTAACCTATGGCTACACCTTC. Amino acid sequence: CASTLREVTYGYTF. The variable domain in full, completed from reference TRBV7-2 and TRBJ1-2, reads GAGVSQSPSNKVTEKGKDVELRCDPISGHTALYWYRQSLGQGLEFLIYFQGNSAPDKSGLPSDRFSAERTGGSVSTLTIQRTQQEDSAVYLCASTLREVTYGYTFGSGTRLTVV.

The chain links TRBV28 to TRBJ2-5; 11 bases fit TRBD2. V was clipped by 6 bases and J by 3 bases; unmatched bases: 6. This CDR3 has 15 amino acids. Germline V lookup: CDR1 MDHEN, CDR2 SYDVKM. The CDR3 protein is CASRDPGLAEETQYF. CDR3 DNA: TGTGCCAGCAGAGACCCGGGACTAGCGGAAGAGACCCAGTACTTC.

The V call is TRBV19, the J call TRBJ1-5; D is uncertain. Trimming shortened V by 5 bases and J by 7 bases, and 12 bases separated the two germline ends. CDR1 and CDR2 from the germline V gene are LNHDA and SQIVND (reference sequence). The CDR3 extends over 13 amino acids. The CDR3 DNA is TGTGCCAGTAGTCCGGGGATTGGCCAGCCCCAGCATTTT. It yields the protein CASSPGIGQPQHF.

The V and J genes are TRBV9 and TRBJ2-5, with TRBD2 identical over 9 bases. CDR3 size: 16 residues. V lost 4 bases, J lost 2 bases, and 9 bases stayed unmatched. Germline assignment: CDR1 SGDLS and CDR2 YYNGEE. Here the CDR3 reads CASSILAGNDQETQYF. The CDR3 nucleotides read TGTGCCAGCAGCATTCTAGCGGGGAATGATCAAGAGACCCAGTACTTC.

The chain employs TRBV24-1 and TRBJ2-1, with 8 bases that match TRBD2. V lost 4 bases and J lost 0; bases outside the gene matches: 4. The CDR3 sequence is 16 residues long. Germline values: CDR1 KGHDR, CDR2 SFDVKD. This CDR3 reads CATSDAGTSSYNEQFF. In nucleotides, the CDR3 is TGTGCCACCAGTGACGCCGGGACTAGCTCCTACAATGAGCAGTTCTTC.

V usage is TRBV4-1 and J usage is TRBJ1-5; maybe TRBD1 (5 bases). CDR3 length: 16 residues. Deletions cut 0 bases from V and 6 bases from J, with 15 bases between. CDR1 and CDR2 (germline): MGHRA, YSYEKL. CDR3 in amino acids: CASSQESPGEGQPQHF. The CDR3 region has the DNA TGCGCCAGCAGCCAAGAATCCCCGGGGGAGGGTCAGCCCCAGCATTTT.

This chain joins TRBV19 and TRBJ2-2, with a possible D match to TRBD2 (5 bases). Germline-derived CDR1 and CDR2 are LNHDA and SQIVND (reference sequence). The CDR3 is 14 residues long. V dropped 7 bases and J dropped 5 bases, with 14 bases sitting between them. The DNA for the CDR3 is TGTGCCAGTACCGACCGTCCGGGGACCGGGGAGCTGTTTTTT. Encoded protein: CASTDRPGTGELFF.

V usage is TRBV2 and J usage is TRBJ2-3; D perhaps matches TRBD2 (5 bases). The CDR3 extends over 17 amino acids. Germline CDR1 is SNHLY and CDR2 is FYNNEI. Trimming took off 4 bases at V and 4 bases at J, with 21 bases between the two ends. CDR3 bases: TGTGCCAGCAGTGGACCCCTGACGGGCGGGTGGTCAGATACGCAGTATTTT. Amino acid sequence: CASSGPLTGGWSDTQYF.

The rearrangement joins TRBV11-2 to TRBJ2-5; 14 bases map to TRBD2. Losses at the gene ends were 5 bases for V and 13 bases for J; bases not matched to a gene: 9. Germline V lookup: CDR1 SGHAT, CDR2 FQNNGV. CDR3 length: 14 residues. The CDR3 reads CASSPGTSGSLAYF. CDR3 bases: TGTGCCAGCAGCCCCGGGACTAGCGGGAGTCTCGCGTACTTC.

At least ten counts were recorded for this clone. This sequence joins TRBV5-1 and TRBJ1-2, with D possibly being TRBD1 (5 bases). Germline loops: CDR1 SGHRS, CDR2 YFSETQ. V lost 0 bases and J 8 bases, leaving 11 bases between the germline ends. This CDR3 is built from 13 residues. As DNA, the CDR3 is TGCGCCAGCAGCTTGGAGGACGGGGGAGGCTACACCTTC. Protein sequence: CASSLEDGGGYTF.

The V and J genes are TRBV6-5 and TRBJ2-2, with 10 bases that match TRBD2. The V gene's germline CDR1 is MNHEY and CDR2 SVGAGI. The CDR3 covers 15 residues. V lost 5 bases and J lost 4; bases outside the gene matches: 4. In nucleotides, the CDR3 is TGTGCCAGCAGTAGCGGGGGGGCGGGCACCGGGGAGCTGTTTTTT. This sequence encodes CASSSGGAGTGELFF.

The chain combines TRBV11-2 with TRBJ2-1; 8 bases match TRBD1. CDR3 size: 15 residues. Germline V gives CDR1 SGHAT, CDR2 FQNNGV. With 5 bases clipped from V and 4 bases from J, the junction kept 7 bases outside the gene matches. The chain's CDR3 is CASSETGGGYNEQFF. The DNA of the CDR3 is TGTGCCAGCAGCGAAACAGGGGGAGGTTACAATGAGCAGTTCTTC.

The CDR3 DNA sequence: TGTGCCAGTACCCCGGGGGGGCCCTACGAGCAGTACTTC. Residues: CASTPGGPYEQYF. V and J are TRBV19 and TRBJ2-7; 8 bases are a match to TRBD2. This CDR3 is 13 amino acids long. Trimming took 7 bases from V and 2 from J; bases not matched to a gene: 4. Germline loops: CDR1 LNHDA, CDR2 SQIVND (reference sequence).

As DNA, the CDR3 is TGTGCCAGCTCACCGCTGACAGAACACTATGGCTACACCTTC. Translating gives CASSPLTEHYGYTF. The chain combines TRBV18 with TRBJ1-2, with a possible D match to TRBD1 (5 bases). Germline V gene sequence: CDR1 KGHSH, CDR2 LQKENI. V lost 3 bases and J lost 3, with 11 bases in between. CDR3 length equals 14 residues.

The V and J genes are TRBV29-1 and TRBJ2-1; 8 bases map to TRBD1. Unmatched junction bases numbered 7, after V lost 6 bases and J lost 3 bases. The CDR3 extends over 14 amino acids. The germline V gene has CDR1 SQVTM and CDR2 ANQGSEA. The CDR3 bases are TGCAGCGTCGAACAGGGGGTGAACTACAATGAGCAGTTCTTC. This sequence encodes CSVEQGVNYNEQFF.

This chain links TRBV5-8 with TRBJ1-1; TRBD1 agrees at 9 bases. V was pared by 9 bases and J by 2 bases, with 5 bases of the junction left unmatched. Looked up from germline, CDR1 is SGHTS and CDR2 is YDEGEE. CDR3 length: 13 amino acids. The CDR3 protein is CATGTGLNTEAFF. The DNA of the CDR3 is TGTGCCACCGGGACAGGGCTAAACACTGAAGCTTTCTTT. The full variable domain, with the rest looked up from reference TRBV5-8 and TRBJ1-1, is EAGVTQSPTHLIKTRGQQATLRCSPISGHTSVYWYQQALGLGLQFLLWYDEGEERNRGNFPPRFSGRQFPNYSSELNVNALELEDSALYLCATGTGLNTEAFFGQGTRLTVV.

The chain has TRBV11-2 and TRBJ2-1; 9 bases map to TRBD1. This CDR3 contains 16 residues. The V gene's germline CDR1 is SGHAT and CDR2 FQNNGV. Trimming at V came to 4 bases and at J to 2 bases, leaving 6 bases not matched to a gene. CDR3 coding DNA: TGTGCCAGCAGCTCTATGACAGGGGGGACCTACAATGAGCAGTTCTTC. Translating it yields CASSSMTGGTYNEQFF.

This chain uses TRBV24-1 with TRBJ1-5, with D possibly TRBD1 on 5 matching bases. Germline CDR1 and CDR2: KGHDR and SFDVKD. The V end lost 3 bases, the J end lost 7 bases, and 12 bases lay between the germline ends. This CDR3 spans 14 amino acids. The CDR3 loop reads CATSDTQGGQPQHF. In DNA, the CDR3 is TGTGCCACCAGTGATACTCAGGGAGGCCAGCCCCAGCATTTT.

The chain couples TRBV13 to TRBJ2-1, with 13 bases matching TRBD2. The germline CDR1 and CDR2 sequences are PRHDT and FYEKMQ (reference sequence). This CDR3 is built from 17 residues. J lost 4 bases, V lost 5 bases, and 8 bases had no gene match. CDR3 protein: CASSTRTSGGQYNEQFF. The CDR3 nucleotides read TGTGCCAGCAGCACCCGGACTAGCGGGGGCCAATACAATGAGCAGTTCTTC.

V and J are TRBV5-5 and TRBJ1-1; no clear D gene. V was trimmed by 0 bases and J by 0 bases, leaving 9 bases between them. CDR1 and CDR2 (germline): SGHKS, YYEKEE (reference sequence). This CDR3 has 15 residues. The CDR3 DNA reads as TGTGCCAGCAGCTTGGATCCGGGGATGAACACTGAAGCTTTCTTT. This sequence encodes CASSLDPGMNTEAFF. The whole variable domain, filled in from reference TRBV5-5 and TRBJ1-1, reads DAGVTQSPTHLIKTRGQQVTLRCSPISGHKSVSWYQQVLGQGPQFIFQYYEKEERGRGNFPDRFSARQFPNYSSELNVNALLLGDSALYLCASSLDPGMNTEAFFGQGTRLTVV.